This passage covers 7 T cell receptor beta chains from one sample sequenced in a study of control samples from healthy donors and cancer patients. Assay used: immunoSEQ multiplex PCR; TCRdb lists only in-frame clones, some missing. The sample includes about 410,000 clones, about nine tenths of them seen just once. The sample comprised PBMCs. The origin of the receptors is a man aged 35-49 years with head and neck cancer.

The chain couples TRBV11-2 to TRBJ2-3; a weak D match, TRBD2 (6 bases). The CDR3 loop spans 16 amino acids. Germline loops: CDR1 SGHAT, CDR2 FQNNGV. The V and J ends lost 3 bases and 2 bases respectively, with 15 bases between them. CDR3 DNA sequence: TGTGCCAGCAGCTTGGGGGGAAGATTTAACACAGATACGCAGTATTTT. Protein sequence: CASSLGGRFNTDTQYF.

The J gene is TRBJ1-3, the V gene TRBV3-1 (or the pseudogene TRBV3-2), with a tentative D call TRBD1 (5 bases). Germline V gene sequence: CDR1 LGHDT, CDR2 YNNKEL (reference sequence). V lost 3 bases and J 2 bases, leaving 11 bases between the germline ends. The CDR3 is 15 residues long. The CDR3 coding sequence is TGTGCCAGCAGCCAGGGGTCAGGGACTGGAAACACCATATATTTT. This gives the protein CASSQGSGTGNTIYF.

The rearrangement uses TRBV15 and TRBJ2-5, with 8 nucleotides matching TRBD1. CDR1 is LNHNV, CDR2 YYDKDF, per germline (reference sequence). The CDR3 is made up of 15 amino acids. V trimming: 0 bases; J trimming: 6 bases; junction bases outside the gene matches: 6. CDR3 loop: CATSRDLGQVQTQYF. In DNA form, the CDR3 reads TGTGCCACCAGCAGAGATCTGGGACAGGTGCAGACCCAGTACTTC.

V usage is TRBV2 and J usage is TRBJ1-6; D is uncertain. Looked up from germline, CDR1 is SNHLY and CDR2 is FYNNEI. The CDR3 consists of 14 residues. V lost 10 bases to trimming and J lost 0 bases, with 10 bases between them. DNA for the CDR3: TGTGCCACAGCAGAGAGCTCCTATAATTCACCCCTCCACTTT. This translates into CATAESSYNSPLHF.

This rearrangement joins TRBV5-4 to TRBJ2-7; weak D call: TRBD2 (6 bases). Per germline, CDR1 SGHNT and CDR2 YYREEE (reference sequence). The V end lost 4 bases, the J end lost 3 bases, and 11 bases lay between the germline ends. There are 13 residues in the CDR3. The CDR3: CASSQGLVYEQYF. CDR3 bases: TGTGCCAGCAGCCAGGGACTTGTCTACGAGCAGTACTTC.

The chain carries TRBV7-2 and TRBJ1-2; TRBD1 agrees at 7 bases. The CDR3 length is 15 residues. CDR1 is SGHTA and CDR2 is FQGNSA in the germline V gene. The V and J ends lost 4 bases and 9 bases, in that order; junction bases with no gene match: 14. CDR3 amino acids: CASSYSTGTIWSYTF. The CDR3 DNA sequence: TGTGCCAGCAGCTACTCGACAGGGACAATTTGGAGCTACACCTTC.

This chain connects TRBV6-5 to TRBJ1-5, with D possibly matching TRBD1 (6 bases). Germline assignment: CDR1 MNHEY and CDR2 SVGAGI. The CDR3 runs 13 residues. Trimming stripped 6 bases from V and 2 bases from J, with 8 bases between. CDR3 in DNA: TGTGCCAGCAGCGGACAGCGCAATCAGCCCCAGCATTTT. It encodes CASSGQRNQPQHF.